Below are 24 T cell receptor beta chains sequenced from a single sample in a study of OX40 agonist ivuxolimab in advanced cancers. Libraries came from the immunoSEQ multiplex PCR assay. TCRdb took over this immuneACCESS table, retaining in-frame rearrangements with V and J assigned. Such tables are incomplete; in checked studies, under half of the missing clones stem from an unresolved V gene, and the remainder is unexplained. For this sample there are over 80,000 clones; approximately 87% appear just once. The ten largest clones add up to roughly 5.5% of the sample. Source: CD4+ or CD8+ T cells sorted from blood, taken in a trial of the OX40 agonist ivuxolimab. The receptors were gathered from an adult with an advanced solid tumor such as melanoma, head and neck, liver or kidney cancer.

The J gene is TRBJ2-3, the V gene TRBV7-9; a possible D gene is TRBD2 (6 bases). The CDR3 is made up of 18 amino acids. Germline V gives CDR1 SEHNR, CDR2 FQNEAQ (reference sequence). V dropped 8 bases and J dropped 1 base, with 25 bases sitting between them. The CDR3 loop is CASQYNLGQGLGTDTQYF. The DNA for the CDR3 is TGTGCCAGCCAATATAATTTAGGTCAGGGACTGGGCACAGATACGCAGTATTTT.

The V gene is TRBV7-9, the J gene TRBJ2-2, with 7 positions matching TRBD1. V lost 3 bases and J lost 3; bases outside the gene matches: 4. CDR3 length: 15 residues. From germline, CDR1 is SEHNR and CDR2 FQNEAQ (reference sequence). Here the CDR3 DNA reads TGTGCCAGCAGCTTGGGACAGCTAGACACCGGGGAGCTGTTTTTT. Translated, it gives CASSLGQLDTGELFF.

This clone was picked up one time. This chain uses TRBV4-3 with TRBJ2-1; possibly TRBD2 for D (5 bases). Germline V gives CDR1 LGHNA, CDR2 YSLEER. The length of the CDR3 is 15 residues. V gave up 0 bases and J gave up 2 bases, with 8 bases separating them. CDR3 amino acids: CASSQEGGPYNEQFF. CDR3 bases: TGCGCCAGCAGCCAAGAGGGCGGGCCCTACAATGAGCAGTTCTTC.

This clone has more than one count but fewer than ten. The V call is TRBV5-4, the J call TRBJ2-1; no reliable D call. Germline V CDR1 and CDR2: SGHNT, YYREEE (reference sequence). Trimming removed 0 bases from V and 9 bases from J, with 10 bases in between. The CDR3 covers 13 residues. The CDR3 bases are TGTGCCAGCAGCTTGGGTGTAGTAGGTGAGCAGTTCTTC. Translating gives CASSLGVVGEQFF.

The chain links TRBV11-3 to TRBJ2-3; D gene ambiguous. V lost 3 bases and J 5 bases, leaving 3 bases between the germline ends. Germline CDR1 reads SGHNT; CDR2 reads YENEEA. This CDR3 comprises 11 residues. CDR3 coding DNA: TGTGCCAGCAGCTTGGAAGATACGCAGTATTTT. This codes for CASSLEDTQYF. The complete variable domain, with remaining parts taken from reference TRBV11-3 and TRBJ2-3, reads EAGVVQSPRYKIIEKKQPVAFWCNPISGHNTLYWYLQNLGQGPELLIRYENEEAVDDSQLPKDRFSAERLKGVDSTLKIQPAELGDSAVYLCASSLEDTQYFGPGTRLTVL.

CDR3 protein: CASSLSGGYTF. CDR3 nucleotide sequence: TGTGCCAGCAGCTTATCGGGTGGCTACACCTTC. The rearrangement joins TRBV5-6 to TRBJ1-2; D is ambiguous. This CDR3 has 11 residues. Germline lookup yields CDR1 SGHDT and CDR2 YYEEEE. V was shortened by 2 bases and J by 7 bases, with 6 bases between the two germline ends.

This clone was seen only a few times. The rearrangement uses TRBV5-1 and TRBJ1-1; maybe TRBD1 (5 bases). CDR1 SGHRS and CDR2 YFSETQ come from the germline V gene. V was clipped by 2 bases and J by 1 base, with 9 bases between them. CDR3 length: 14 amino acids. In DNA form, the CDR3 reads TGCGCCAGCAGCTTCCGGGGACGGAACACTGAAGCTTTCTTT. It yields the protein CASSFRGRNTEAFF.

The count of this clone is one. The chain has TRBV15 and TRBJ1-5; D is possibly TRBD1 (5 bases). The V gene's germline CDR1 is LNHNV and CDR2 YYDKDF (reference sequence). Deletions cut 8 bases from V and 6 bases from J, with 23 bases between. This CDR3 comprises 16 residues. The CDR3 loop is CATADYRGGFSQPQHF. In nucleotides, the CDR3 is TGTGCCACCGCGGATTACCGGGGGGGGTTTAGTCAGCCCCAGCATTTT.

J is TRBJ2-7 and V is TRBV7-8; weak D call: TRBD2 (6 bases). From germline, CDR1 is SGHVS and CDR2 FQNEAQ. V shed 1 base and J shed 3 bases, with 19 bases lying between them. The CDR3 sequence is 17 residues long. CDR3 DNA sequence: TGTGCCAGCAGCTTAGGGGGAGGTAGCGGAGCCCTCTACGAGCAGTACTTC. Translation gives CASSLGGGSGALYEQYF.

The chain recombines TRBV9 with TRBJ2-1; possible D gene TRBD1, 6 bases. V lost 1 base, J lost 6 bases, and 8 bases lay in between. The CDR3 loop spans 13 amino acids. Looked up from germline, CDR1 is SGDLS and CDR2 is YYNGEE. The CDR3 sequence: CASSVTGTNEQFF. CDR3 DNA sequence: TGTGCCAGCAGCGTAACAGGGACCAATGAGCAGTTCTTC.

The table lists this clone with a few counts. The chain combines TRBV30 with TRBJ1-3; D is unclear. Trimming took off 0 bases at V and 5 bases at J, with 5 bases between the two ends. Germline values: CDR1 GTSNPN, CDR2 SVGIG (reference sequence). The CDR3 totals 12 residues. CDR3 bases: TGTGCCTGGAGTGTCTCCCGAAACACCATATATTTT. Translated: CAWSVSRNTIYF.

The chain is built from TRBV11-3 and TRBJ2-5; the D is unclear. Trimming pared 2 bases from V and 3 bases from J, leaving 1 base between. Germline CDR1 is SGHNT and CDR2 is YENEEA. CDR3 length: 11 amino acids. Written as DNA, the CDR3 is TGTGCCAGCAGCTTAAAAGAGACCCAGTACTTC. Its protein product is CASSLKETQYF.

The chain employs TRBV18 and TRBJ2-7, with D tentatively TRBD2 (5 bases). Between the trimmed V and J ends, which lost 0 bases and 2 bases, there was a span of 8 bases. Germline CDR1 reads KGHSH; CDR2 reads LQKENI. The CDR3 contains 14 residues. The CDR3: CASSPPGSAYEQYF. The CDR3 coding sequence is TGTGCCAGCTCACCACCAGGGAGCGCCTACGAGCAGTACTTC. The full variable domain, with the rest looked up from reference TRBV18 and TRBJ2-7, is NAGVMQNPRHLVRRRGQEARLRCSPMKGHSHVYWYRQLPEEGLKFMVYLQKENIIDESGMPKERFSAEFPKEGPSILRIQQVVRGDSAAYFCASSPPGSAYEQYFGPGTRLTVT.

This clone was recorded only once. The chain uses TRBV4-1 and TRBJ2-5, with TRBD2 matching over 8 bases. The CDR3 has 15 residues. Unmatched junction bases numbered 10, after V lost 4 bases and J lost 6 bases. The germline gives CDR1 MGHRA, CDR2 YSYEKL. The CDR3, as DNA: TGCGCCAGCAGCCCCTGGGGTAGCGGGGTACAGACCCAGTACTTC. Translating it yields CASSPWGSGVQTQYF.

V is TRBV7-3 and J is TRBJ1-6; no clear D. This CDR3 is built from 14 residues. The V end lost 5 bases, the J end lost 10 bases, and 15 bases lay between the germline ends. Germline V lookup: CDR1 SGHTA, CDR2 FQGTGA. The DNA for the CDR3 is TGTGCCAGCAGCCCCACTGGAGCTCGGTCACCCCTCCACTTT. Protein product: CASSPTGARSPLHF. The whole variable domain, filled in from reference TRBV7-3 and TRBJ1-6, reads GAGVSQTPSNKVTEKGKYVELRCDPISGHTALYWYRQSLGQGPEFLIYFQGTGAADDSGLPNDRFFAVRPEGSVSTLKIQRTERGDSAVYLCASSPTGARSPLHFGNGTRLTVT.

The J gene is TRBJ1-1, the V gene TRBV4-1, with D perhaps TRBD1 (6 bases). Between the trimmed V and J ends, which lost 5 bases and 3 bases, there was a span of 19 bases. This CDR3 contains 16 residues. CDR1 MGHRA and CDR2 YSYEKL come from the germline V gene. CDR3 region: CASSEPQRGAYTEAFF. Here the CDR3 DNA reads TGCGCCAGCAGCGAGCCCCAACGGGGGGCGTACACTGAAGCTTTCTTT.

J is TRBJ2-5 and V is TRBV27, with D perhaps being TRBD1 or TRBD2 (6 bases each). Trimming cost V 5 bases and J 4 bases, with 14 bases left between them. CDR1 and CDR2 from the germline V gene are MNHEY and SMNVEV (reference sequence). The CDR3 is 14 residues long. The CDR3 loop is CASSPGGGRETQYF. The CDR3, as DNA: TGTGCCAGCAGTCCTGGAGGGGGGAGAGAGACCCAGTACTTC.

The chain couples TRBV27 to TRBJ1-2; a possible D gene is TRBD1 (6 bases). Germline assignment: CDR1 MNHEY and CDR2 SMNVEV (reference sequence). The V and J ends lost 9 bases and 4 bases respectively, with 15 bases between them. This CDR3 comprises 13 residues. CDR3 amino acids: CASSRGMPYGYTF. In DNA form, the CDR3 reads TGTGCCAGTTCCAGGGGAATGCCCTATGGCTACACCTTC.

The gene calls are TRBV7-9 and TRBJ1-1, with 8 bases that match TRBD1. The CDR3 extends over 12 amino acids. Germline V gives CDR1 SEHNR, CDR2 FQNEAQ (reference sequence). With V trimmed by 4 bases and J by 5 bases, 0 bases remained unmatched. This CDR3 reads CASSWTGTEAFF. CDR3 bases: TGTGCCAGCAGCTGGACAGGGACTGAAGCTTTCTTT.

The chain uses TRBV4-2 and TRBJ2-2; no clear D. Germline CDR1 and CDR2: LGHNA and YNFKEQ. The V gene lost 0 bases and the J gene lost 0 bases, with 8 bases spanning the gap. The CDR3 sequence is 16 residues long. CDR3 sequence: CASSQDWQSNTGELFF. CDR3 nucleotides: TGTGCCAGCAGCCAAGACTGGCAGTCGAACACCGGGGAGCTGTTTTTT.

This chain uses TRBV4-2 with TRBJ1-5, with TRBD1 matching over 9 bases. Per germline, CDR1 LGHNA and CDR2 YNFKEQ. The CDR3 covers 17 residues. The ends lost 1 base at V and 4 bases at J; junction bases unmatched: 8. CDR3 loop: CASSQVGQGGENQPQHF. CDR3 in DNA: TGTGCCAGCAGCCAAGTGGGACAGGGCGGAGAGAATCAGCCCCAGCATTTT.

DNA of the CDR3: TGTGCCTTACATACCACAGGGAATCAGCCCCAGCATTTT. Protein product: CALHTTGNQPQHF. The gene calls are TRBV10-3 and TRBJ1-5; maybe TRBD1 (6 bases). Germline CDR1 reads ENHRY; CDR2 reads SYGVKD. This CDR3 contains 13 residues. Trimming removed 11 bases from V and 4 bases from J, with 15 bases in between.

This chain joins TRBV5-1 and TRBJ1-1; no clear D. From germline, CDR1 is SGHRS and CDR2 YFSETQ. The V gene lost 6 bases and the J gene lost 1 base, with 16 bases spanning the gap. This CDR3 is 15 amino acids long. The CDR3 loop reads CASKGQPTQNTEAFF. CDR3 nucleotides: TGCGCCAGCAAAGGTCAGCCTACCCAGAACACTGAAGCTTTCTTT.

The chain joins TRBV5-6 to TRBJ2-5, with 7 bases identical to TRBD1. With V trimmed by 0 bases and J by 5 bases, 1 base remained unmatched. The CDR3 is made up of 13 amino acids. Germline V CDR1 and CDR2: SGHDT, YYEEEE. The CDR3 coding sequence is TGTGCCAGCAGCTTGGCCAGGGGGGAGACCCAGTACTTC. It translates to CASSLARGETQYF.